The 6 T cell receptor beta chains listed next were all sequenced from one sample in a study of cytomegalovirus exposure and HLA in healthy donors. PCR used 60 Vbeta primers and 13 Jbeta primers. Here immunoSEQ multiplex PCR was the method, and the copy in TCRdb shows in-frame clones only, minus some. The sample holds approximately 150,000 clones, about two thirds seen once. The sample comprised PBMCs. Source of these receptors: a woman between 18 and 30 years old in good health and CMV-seropositive.

The chain employs TRBV28 and TRBJ1-5; D not certain. The CDR3 consists of 13 residues. Germline V lookup: CDR1 MDHEN, CDR2 SYDVKM. The V and J ends lost 2 bases and 6 bases respectively, with 8 bases between them. CDR3 loop: CASSLPGTQPQHF. CDR3 DNA: TGTGCCAGCAGTTTACCAGGCACTCAGCCCCAGCATTTT.

V is TRBV9 and J is TRBJ2-2; 11 nucleotides line up with TRBD2. Trimming removed 3 bases from V and 0 bases from J; junction bases left unmatched: 7. The CDR3 consists of 18 residues. Germline CDR1 reads SGDLS; CDR2 reads YYNGEE. CDR3 nucleotide sequence: TGTGCCAGCAGCGATAACCCGGGACTAGCGGCGAACACCGGGGAGCTGTTTTTT. It is translated as CASSDNPGLAANTGELFF.

For this clone: Other DNA sequences from this sample encode an identical CDR3 as well. The rearrangement uses TRBV7-9 and TRBJ1-4, with 7 nucleotides matching TRBD1. V shed 2 bases, J shed 0 bases, and the junction held 0 bases outside the gene matches. Germline-derived CDR1 and CDR2 are SEHNR and FQNEAQ (reference sequence). This CDR3 spans 15 amino acids. CDR3 sequence: CASSLQGATNEKLFF. In DNA, the CDR3 is TGTGCCAGCAGCTTACAGGGGGCAACTAATGAAAAACTGTTTTTT.

V is TRBV27 and J is TRBJ1-5; possible D gene TRBD1, 5 bases. Trimming took off 5 bases at V and 3 bases at J, with 14 bases between the two ends. Germline V gene data show CDR1 as MNHEY and CDR2 as SMNVEV (reference sequence). The CDR3 spans 15 residues. The CDR3 region has the DNA TGTGCCAGCAGTCCGGGACTGCTATTCAATCAGCCCCAGCATTTT. This gives the protein CASSPGLLFNQPQHF.

The chain has TRBV5-1 and TRBJ2-1; TRBD2 agrees at 8 bases. Germline V gene lookup returns CDR1 SGHRS and CDR2 YFSETQ. The CDR3 extends over 15 amino acids. Trimming removed 0 bases from V and 3 bases from J; junction bases left unmatched: 2. This chain's CDR3 is CASSLDREGYNEQFF. The CDR3 nucleotides read TGCGCCAGCAGCTTGGATCGGGAGGGCTACAATGAGCAGTTCTTC.

The CDR3 nucleotides are TGTGCCAGCAGCGCCTCAGCGGGACTCTCAATCTCTGGAAACACCATATATTTT. It encodes CASSASAGLSISGNTIYF. The chain links TRBV9 to TRBJ1-3; D may be TRBD1 (5 bases). The CDR3 sequence is 18 residues long. Germline lookup yields CDR1 SGDLS and CDR2 YYNGEE. Deletions cut 3 bases from V and 0 bases from J, with 19 bases between. The complete variable domain, with remaining parts taken from reference TRBV9 and TRBJ1-3, reads DSGVTQTPKHLITATGQRVTLRCSPRSGDLSVYWYQQSLDQGLQFLIQYYNGEERAKGNILERFSAQQFPDLHSELNLSSLELGDSALYFCASSASAGLSISGNTIYFGEGSWLTVV.